The T cell receptor beta chain under discussion was sequenced for a study of technical replicates of blood from several donors. This clone was observed a single time. Germline loops: CDR1 SGHAT, CDR2 FQNNGV. The CDR3 is 15 amino acids. The junction had 8 bases not matched to a gene; V was cut back by 5 bases and J by 6 bases. TCRdb's copy holds only in-frame clones and misses some; the assay was immunoSEQ multiplex PCR. The repertoire holds about 60,000 clones, with around 87% as singletons. The sequenced sample consisted of PBMCs. This TCR was sampled from a human donor in good health. Some clones in this sample may be carry-over from other donors' samples. The rearrangement uses TRBV11-2 and TRBJ2-7, with TRBD1 identical over 12 bases. The CDR3 DNA follows: TGTGCCAGCAGCCTACTCCGGGACAGGGGGCGCGAGCAGTACTTC. This codes for CASSLLRDRGREQYF.